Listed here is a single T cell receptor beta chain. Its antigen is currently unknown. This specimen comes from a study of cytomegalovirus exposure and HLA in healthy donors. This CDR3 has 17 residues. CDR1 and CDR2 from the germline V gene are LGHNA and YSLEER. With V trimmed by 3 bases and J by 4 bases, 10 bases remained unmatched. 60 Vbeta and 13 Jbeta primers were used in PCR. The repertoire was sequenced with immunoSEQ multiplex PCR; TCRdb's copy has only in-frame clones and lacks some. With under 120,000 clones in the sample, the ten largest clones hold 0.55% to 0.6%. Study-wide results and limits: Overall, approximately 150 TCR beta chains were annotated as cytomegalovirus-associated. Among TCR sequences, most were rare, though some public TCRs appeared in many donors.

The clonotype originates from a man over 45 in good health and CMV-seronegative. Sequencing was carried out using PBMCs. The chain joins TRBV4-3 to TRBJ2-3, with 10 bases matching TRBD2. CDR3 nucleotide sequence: TGCGCCAGCAGCCAGCGCCCAGCGGGAGGGCCCCCAGATACGCAGTATTTT. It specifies CASSQRPAGGPPDTQYF.